The entry that follows covers one T cell receptor (beta chain) sequence. This clonotype was seen a few times. Which antigen it targets is not known. The record has no base qualities; no much larger clone is one base away. The CDR3 numbers 16 residues from cysteine through phenylalanine. Only the CDR3 region is kept as DNA, spanning 48 bases read in frame from base 1. The trim is 0 bases for V and 2 bases for J, with a gap of 14 bases between the germline ends. CDR1 and CDR2 are drawn from the germline V gene: MRHNA, SNTAGT. The approximately 40 donors, aged about 6 to 95 years, were systemically healthy Caucasian individuals from Russia. Around 10 milliliters of peripheral blood were collected from each donor into EDTA-treated Vacutainer tubes. Ficoll-Paque density-gradient centrifugation was used to isolate PBMCs, with at least 6 million obtained per sample. Total RNA, at least 6 micrograms per sample, was extracted from PBMCs with Trizol reagent. For every donor, an aliquot of PBMCs went through flow cytometry to measure the percentages of naive CD45RAhigh/CD27high T cells.

Libraries were prepared through 5' RACE. The sample was run on an Illumina HiSeq 2500. A second PCR of about 6 to 12 cycles was run with a J-beta primer mix and a sample-barcoded 5' primer. A template-switch 5' adaptor carrying 12 random nucleotides introduced a unique molecular identifier onto each TCR beta cDNA molecule. At least 3 million CDR3-containing paired-end reads were obtained from each sample. The Mint cDNA synthesis kit, primed by a TRBC-specific oligonucleotide, was used to synthesize first-strand cDNA from all RNA. Following uracil-DNA glycosylase treatment, a first 18-cycle PCR with universal primers M1SS and BC2_uni_R was performed on all cDNA. As for the original processing: For normalization, 1 million high-quality reads, each with a distinct molecular identifier, were randomly selected from each sample. Instead of being binned into consensus sequences, reads with shared molecular identifiers were discarded. MiTCR, run with a Q25 quality threshold and the strictest error-elimination algorithm, handled CDR3 identification, clonotype clustering and error correction. Lower-bound total TCR beta diversity was estimated with a nonparametric unseen species model using Euler transformation. TCRdb redid the processing of the public reads, applying fastp at Q25 and MiXCR, and retained in-frame beta chains. Rows are combined by CDR3 protein, so each entry shows the most common genes and DNA. The V and J calls were not made by the authors but by TCRdb's processing. The sample yields hundreds of thousands of distinct CDR3 sequences; roughly 49% were counted once. The ten biggest clones cover around 32% of the sample.

These data originate in a study of blood T cells in healthy people across ages (dated by TCRdb to the mid-2010s). Broadly, across the study: In model experiments, template switching captured about one uniquely barcoded TCR beta cDNA molecule for every two T cells. To track age-related changes in TCR beta repertoire diversity, the study relied on deep sequencing normalized with unique cDNA molecular identifiers. The study analyzed two additional independent replicas of 1 million unique cDNA reads from the same blood draw for two donors, one aged 18 to 29 and one aged 80 or older. The donors were split into four age groups: young (average about 15 years), middle-aged (39), aged (about 56) and long-lived (under 85). Donors of different ages were randomly distributed across sequencing lanes to avoid experimental bias.

Findings and caveats that apply to the study as a whole: The long-lived group showed more naive CD4+ T cells, fewer expanded clones and increased TCR diversity than the aged group, suggesting age selection. Observed TCR beta diversity per million T cells fell roughly linearly with age, and a significant reduction was already apparent by age around 40. The percentage of naive T cells measured by flow cytometry correlated strongly with observed TCR beta diversity. Conclusive comparison of naive and antigen-experienced compartments was prevented by the profiling of bulk unsorted PBMCs. Total diversity estimates from one million sequenced T cells were considered lower bounds and underestimates. Because donor CMV infection status was unknown, age-related changes in expanded clonotypes were potentially confounded.

The specimen was blood. The receptor chain draws on TRBV6-4 and TRBJ2-7, with the D gene not confidently named. The clonotype comes from a woman aged 55 to 70 in good health. The CDR3 is CASSDSGPSYPYEQYF. The DNA is as follows: TGTGCCAGCAGTGACTCCGGGCCAAGCTATCCCTACGAGCAGTACTTC.